This TCR beta chain was retrieved from a study of blood T cells in healthy people across ages. Primed by a sample-barcoded 5' primer and a J-beta primer mix, a second PCR proceeded for about 6 to 11 cycles. CDR3-containing paired-end reads numbered at least 3 million in each sample. TCRdb processed the 5' RACE reads anew with MiXCR; each CDR3 protein has one entry. The data show about 510,000 distinct CDR3 sequences, over 25% seen once. The CDR3 totals 11 residues. Germline V gives CDR1 DFQATT, CDR2 SNEGSKA (reference sequence). This clonotype was observed a handful of times. The same sample was also used in a study of T cells of mothers and their children.

The sample was blood. The origin of this receptor is a boy between 2 and 10 years old in good health. The chain carries TRBV20-1 and TRBJ2-3; possibly TRBD2 for D (6 bases). The CDR3 bases are TGCAGCGCGGGGACTTCAGATACGCAGTATTTT. Translation gives CSAGTSDTQYF.